This T cell receptor (beta chain) was profiled in a study of pediatric ulcerative colitis. The assay was run at survey level. The protocol was immunoSEQ multiplex PCR, while the TCRdb copy is restricted to in-frame clones and leaves out a portion. This sample carries approximately 60,000 clones, 85% to 90% of them seen once, and the ten largest clones take nearly 3.5%. Sequencing used blood. This receptor was obtained from a boy younger than 18 with severe ulcerative colitis.

CDR3 DNA: TGTGCCAGCAGCAGGCCGGGACTAGCGGGAGGGCGGTTCTTC. Translating it yields CASSRPGLAGGRFF. The chain uses TRBV5-8 and TRBJ2-1, with 16 bases fitting TRBD2. Germline CDR1 is SGHTS and CDR2 is YDEGEE. V lost 4 bases and J lost 15; bases outside the gene matches: 7. The CDR3 runs 14 residues.